The 29 T cell receptor beta chains given below trace back to one sample, sequenced in a study of cytomegalovirus exposure and HLA in healthy donors. The PCR employed 60 Vbeta primers together with 13 Jbeta primers. The repertoire was sequenced with immunoSEQ multiplex PCR; TCRdb's copy has only in-frame clones and lacks some. The data show around 150,000 clones, with approximately 70% seen just once and less than 8.5% held by the top ten. The sample taken for sequencing was PBMCs. The source of these receptors is a man aged 40-50 years in good health and CMV-seropositive.

The chain recombines TRBV30 with TRBJ1-5, with 7 bases matching TRBD1. Germline values: CDR1 GTSNPN, CDR2 SVGIG (reference sequence). With V trimmed by 0 bases and J by 7 bases, 18 bases remained unmatched. This CDR3 spans 18 amino acids. The CDR3 is CAWSVPGQLPNKLQPQHF. CDR3 nucleotide sequence: TGTGCCTGGAGTGTCCCGGGACAGCTCCCCAACAAATTGCAGCCCCAGCATTTT.

The V and J genes are TRBV6-4 and TRBJ2-1, with TRBD2 identical over 11 bases. V shed 0 bases and J 7 bases; nucleotides not matched to a gene: 2. This CDR3 comprises 15 residues. In germline, CDR1 is MRHNA, CDR2 SNTAGT. This chain's CDR3 is CASSDSLAGGNEQFF. CDR3 sequence (DNA): TGTGCCAGCAGTGACTCCCTAGCGGGGGGAAATGAGCAGTTCTTC.

Concerning this clone itself: The junction and the germline gene differ at one end; a read error may be behind it. The rearrangement uses TRBV5-1 and TRBJ1-1, with unresolved D. In germline, CDR1 is SGHRS, CDR2 YFSETQ. The CDR3 length is 13 residues. CDR3 amino acids: CAGSSGIQTEAFF. The CDR3, as DNA: TGCGCCGGCAGTTCCGGGATTCAGACTGAAGCTTTCTTT.

V is TRBV19 and J is TRBJ1-1; D call uncertain. The V gene's germline CDR1 is LNHDA and CDR2 SQIVND (reference sequence). CDR3 length: 14 residues. Trimming took off 3 bases at V and 6 bases at J, with 14 bases between the two ends. The CDR3 region is CASSMNSGSAEAFF. The CDR3 nucleotides are TGTGCCAGTAGTATGAACTCAGGTTCGGCTGAAGCTTTCTTT.

The CDR3 protein is CASSSTGTSGLLQETQYF. The DNA for the CDR3 is TGTGCCAGCAGCAGCACCGGGACTAGCGGTTTGCTACAAGAGACCCAGTACTTC. V and J are TRBV9 and TRBJ2-5, with TRBD2 matching over 11 bases. CDR1 SGDLS and CDR2 YYNGEE come from the germline V gene. With 4 bases clipped from V and 2 bases from J, the junction kept 13 bases outside the gene matches. CDR3 length: 18 amino acids.

The rearrangement joins TRBV11-3 to TRBJ2-1, with a possible D match to TRBD1 (7 bases). This CDR3 is 15 amino acids long. The V and J ends lost 0 bases and 6 bases respectively, with 12 bases between them. The germline V gene has CDR1 SGHNT and CDR2 YENEEA. Here the CDR3 reads CASSLETGRINEQFF. CDR3 DNA sequence: TGTGCCAGCAGCTTAGAGACAGGGAGGATCAATGAGCAGTTCTTC.

The table lists this clone with a few counts. The V and J genes are TRBV7-2 and TRBJ1-2, with 8 nucleotides matching TRBD1. The CDR3 totals 14 residues. In germline, CDR1 is SGHTA, CDR2 FQGNSA. The V gene end was trimmed by 6 bases and the J gene end by 4 bases; junction bases not matched to a gene: 7. The DNA for the CDR3 is TGTGCCAGCAGTGAAGGGACAGGAGTCTATGGCTACACCTTC. This codes for CASSEGTGVYGYTF.

The gene calls are TRBV16 and TRBJ2-2, with D tentatively TRBD2 (5 bases). Trimming cost V 0 bases and J 4 bases, with 12 bases left between them. CDR1 and CDR2 (germline): KGHSY, FQNENV. The CDR3 contains 16 residues. The CDR3 DNA sequence: TGTGCCAGCAGCCAATCCCCTGAACTAGGCACCGGGGAGCTGTTTTTT. It specifies CASSQSPELGTGELFF.

J is TRBJ2-7 and V is TRBV6-5, with no clear D. CDR1 and CDR2 (germline): MNHEY, SVGAGI. V lost 0 bases and J lost 2, with 8 bases in between. The CDR3 length is 14 residues. The CDR3 DNA follows: TGTGCCAGCAGTTACTCAGTAGCAGCCTACGAGCAGTACTTC. This gives the protein CASSYSVAAYEQYF.

This chain uses TRBV4-3 with TRBJ2-3; tentatively, D is TRBD1 (5 bases). This CDR3 is 14 amino acids long. V lost 0 bases and J 4 bases, leaving 8 bases between the germline ends. CDR1 is LGHNA and CDR2 is YSLEER in the germline V gene. CDR3 in DNA: TGCGCCAGCAGCCAAGAGCAGGGCGCAGATACGCAGTATTTT. It is translated as CASSQEQGADTQYF.

The chain links TRBV9 to TRBJ2-7; 7 nucleotides line up with TRBD1. V lost 4 bases and J lost 1; bases outside the gene matches: 5. The germline CDR1 and CDR2 sequences are SGDLS and YYNGEE. This CDR3 contains 14 residues. The CDR3 region is CASSPEGASYEQYF. CDR3 in DNA: TGTGCCAGCAGCCCTGAGGGGGCGTCCTACGAGCAGTACTTC.

For this clone: This sample includes further DNA sequences coding for the same CDR3. This chain uses TRBV19 with TRBJ1-4; D gene ambiguous. V shed 2 bases and J shed 8 bases, with 9 bases lying between them. Germline V gene sequence: CDR1 LNHDA, CDR2 SQIVND (reference sequence). The length of the CDR3 is 13 residues. Here the CDR3 reads CASSIRESEKLFF. The CDR3 DNA reads as TGTGCCAGTAGTATACGGGAGAGCGAAAAACTGTTTTTT.

This clone has just one count. This rearrangement joins TRBV7-9 to TRBJ2-1, with D maybe TRBD1 (6 bases). V was shortened by 2 bases and J by 4 bases, with 15 bases between the two germline ends. Germline V gene lookup returns CDR1 SEHNR and CDR2 FQNEAQ (reference sequence). The CDR3 spans 16 residues. CDR3: CASSLTVRGPYNEQFF. DNA of the CDR3: TGTGCCAGCAGCTTAACGGTCAGGGGACCTTACAATGAGCAGTTCTTC.

The chain is built from TRBV14 and TRBJ2-5, with 12 positions matching TRBD2. This CDR3 region has 18 residues. Trimming took 4 bases from V and 0 from J; bases not matched to a gene: 9. Germline V gives CDR1 SGHDN, CDR2 FVKESK. The CDR3 here is CASSPRLAGAPYQETQYF. The CDR3 coding sequence is TGTGCCAGCAGCCCAAGACTAGCGGGGGCCCCGTACCAAGAGACCCAGTACTTC.

This chain links TRBV5-4 with TRBJ2-2; D is possibly TRBD2 (6 bases). V was cut by 5 bases and J by 3 bases, with 14 bases left in between. The CDR3 consists of 15 residues. CDR1 SGHNT and CDR2 YYREEE come from the germline V gene (reference sequence). The CDR3 region has the DNA TGTGCCAGCAGTCCCACTGGCGGGGACACCGGGGAGCTGTTTTTT. Amino acid sequence: CASSPTGGDTGELFF.

The chain links TRBV7-9 to TRBJ2-5; D not certain. V lost 5 bases and J lost 5, with 9 bases in between. There are 12 residues in the CDR3. Germline V lookup: CDR1 SEHNR, CDR2 FQNEAQ (reference sequence). This chain's CDR3 is CASSSSWETQYF. The CDR3, as DNA: TGTGCCAGCAGCAGCTCCTGGGAGACCCAGTACTTC.

The chain employs TRBV29-1 and TRBJ2-5; TRBD1 matches at 7 bases. The closer fit of TRBJ2-7 to the DNA end suggests the J call may be wrong. The CDR3 length is 15 residues. Germline V gene lookup returns CDR1 SQVTM and CDR2 ANQGSEA. The CDR3 region has the DNA TGCAGCGTGGAGGAGGCGACAGGGTTAGCCTACGAGCAGTACTTC. Its translation is CSVEEATGLAYEQYF.

J is TRBJ2-7 and V is TRBV12-5, with TRBD1 matching 8 bases. Germline-derived CDR1 and CDR2 are LGHNT and FRNRAP. The CDR3 is 17 residues long. Trimming cost V 1 base and J 2 bases; bases outside gene matches: 10. In DNA form, the CDR3 reads TGTGCTAGTGGTTTGGCCTCCGGGACAGGAACCACCTACGAGCAGTACTTC. This translates into CASGLASGTGTTYEQYF.

The chain combines TRBV13 with TRBJ2-7, with a tentative D call TRBD1 (6 bases). This CDR3 contains 14 residues. Germline V gene data show CDR1 as PRHDT and CDR2 as FYEKMQ (reference sequence). Trimming left V 0 bases short and J 4 bases short, with 10 bases between. As DNA, the CDR3 is TGTGCCAGCAGCTTAGGGGACAGCGAATACGAGCAGTACTTC. Encoded protein: CASSLGDSEYEQYF. Using reference TRBV13 and TRBJ2-7 for the parts outside the CDR3, the full variable domain is AAGVIQSPRHLIKEKRETATLKCYPIPRHDTVYWYQQGPGQDPQFLISFYEKMQSDKGSIPDRFSAQQFSDYHSELNMSSLELGDSALYFCASSLGDSEYEQYFGPGTRLTVT.

The chain couples TRBV29-1 to TRBJ2-2, with 8 bases aligning to TRBD2. CDR3 size: 16 residues. After removal of 4 bases from V and 1 base from J, the junction contained 8 bases not matched to a gene. CDR1 SQVTM and CDR2 ANQGSEA come from the germline V gene. The CDR3: CSVAGGGPKNTGELFF. The CDR3 nucleotides are TGCAGCGTTGCAGGCGGGGGGCCTAAGAACACCGGGGAGCTGTTTTTT.

The V gene is TRBV5-6, the J gene TRBJ2-5; 8 positions match TRBD1. This CDR3 has 16 residues. Germline V gene data show CDR1 as SGHDT and CDR2 as YYEEEE. V lost 0 bases to trimming and J lost 2 bases; unmatched junction nucleotides: 6. CDR3 residues: CASSLGGQVAQETQYF. CDR3 in DNA: TGTGCCAGCAGCTTGGGGGGACAGGTAGCACAAGAGACCCAGTACTTC.

The genes are TRBV9 and TRBJ2-2; no clear D gene. The length of the CDR3 is 15 residues. Germline lookup yields CDR1 SGDLS and CDR2 YYNGEE. Trimming took 0 bases from V and 3 from J, leaving 9 bases between them. CDR3 coding DNA: TGTGCCAGCAGCGTAGAGCTGGTCTACACCGGGGAGCTGTTTTTT. Its translation is CASSVELVYTGELFF.

The chain joins TRBV2 to TRBJ1-5; D gene unclear. V was cut by 6 bases and J by 8 bases, with 17 bases left in between. From germline, CDR1 is SNHLY and CDR2 FYNNEI. The CDR3 covers 14 residues. The CDR3: CASRQSATKEPQHF. The CDR3 DNA follows: TGTGCCAGCAGGCAGTCGGCTACTAAGGAGCCCCAGCATTTT. The variable domain in full, completed from reference TRBV2 and TRBJ1-5, reads EPEVTQTPSHQVTQMGQEVILRCVPISNHLYFYWYRQILGQKVEFLVSFYNNEISEKSEIFDDQFSVERPDGSNFTLKIRSTKLEDSAMYFCASRQSATKEPQHFGDGTRLSIL.

This clone is a singleton in its sample. V gene TRBV5-1 combines with J gene TRBJ1-1; tentatively, D is TRBD1 (5 bases). The ends were cut back, 0 bases at V and 9 bases at J, with 9 bases in the middle. The CDR3 is 12 residues long. Germline assignment: CDR1 SGHRS and CDR2 YFSETQ. CDR3 in amino acids: CASSLVRGKAFF. As DNA, the CDR3 is TGCGCCAGCAGCTTGGTGCGGGGCAAAGCTTTCTTT.

This chain joins TRBV9 and TRBJ2-1, with 7 positions matching TRBD1. Trimming at V came to 4 bases and at J to 6 bases, leaving 10 bases not matched to a gene. The CDR3 covers 15 residues. Germline V CDR1 and CDR2: SGDLS, YYNGEE. CDR3 nucleotide sequence: TGTGCCAGCAGCTACGGACAGGCCTCGGGCAATGAGCAGTTCTTC. This sequence encodes CASSYGQASGNEQFF.

The genes are TRBV6-1 and TRBJ1-2, with 7 bases fitting TRBD1. The CDR3 totals 17 residues. After removal of 0 bases from V and 3 bases from J, the junction contained 10 bases not matched to a gene. The germline CDR1 and CDR2 sequences are MNHNS and SASEGT. The CDR3 region is CASSEAGGRDRYYGYTF. The CDR3 coding sequence is TGTGCCAGCAGTGAAGCCGGTGGCCGGGACAGATACTATGGCTACACCTTC.

V is TRBV9 and J is TRBJ2-5, with TRBD2 identical over 12 bases. CDR3 length: 18 amino acids. Germline assignment: CDR1 SGDLS and CDR2 YYNGEE. After removal of 4 bases from V and 4 bases from J, the junction contained 14 bases not matched to a gene. In DNA form, the CDR3 reads TGTGCCAGCAGCAGGACTAGCGGGGCCCAACATGGGGGAGAGACCCAGTACTTC. It yields the protein CASSRTSGAQHGGETQYF.

This clone was observed a single time. The chain employs TRBV19 and TRBJ2-7; TRBD2 matches 13 bases. From germline, CDR1 is LNHDA and CDR2 SQIVND (reference sequence). CDR3 length equals 14 residues. V gave up 5 bases and J gave up 6 bases; unmatched junction bases: 4. The CDR3 DNA sequence: TGTGCCAGTAGTCAGGGGACTAGCGGGGTCGAGCAGTACTTC. It is translated as CASSQGTSGVEQYF.

This clone was detected a few times. The J gene is TRBJ1-3, the V gene TRBV11-3; D is unresolved. V was clipped by 0 bases and J by 0 bases, with 15 bases between them. Germline CDR1 reads SGHNT; CDR2 reads YENEEA. The CDR3 is 18 amino acids. The CDR3 DNA sequence: TGTGCCAGCAGCTTAGATCGCCCACAGTTCCGCTCTGGAAACACCATATATTTT. This translates into CASSLDRPQFRSGNTIYF.